One and the same sample provided the 15 T cell receptor beta chains below, sequenced in a study of CD8+ T cells in alopecia areata. Investigators isolated RNA and reverse transcribed it into cDNA to act as the sequencing template. Clones were read by immunoSEQ multiplex PCR, and TCRdb kept only the in-frame ones, dropping some. The sample yields about 140,000 clones, 40% to 55% seen once. The sequences come from CD4+ T cells sorted from blood, collected at week 0. These receptors were obtained from a human donor with alopecia areata.

V gene TRBV5-1 combines with J gene TRBJ2-3, with 8 bases lining up with TRBD2. The CDR3 runs 17 residues. V gave up 4 bases and J gave up 0 bases; unmatched junction bases: 10. Per germline, CDR1 SGHRS and CDR2 YFSETQ. CDR3 residues: CASSQQLAGSSTDTQYF. DNA for the CDR3: TGCGCCAGCAGCCAGCAGTTAGCGGGGTCAAGCACAGATACGCAGTATTTT.

In its sample, this clone was seen a few times. This chain joins TRBV29-1 and TRBJ2-6; D not resolved. Germline V CDR1 and CDR2: SQVTM, ANQGSEA. This CDR3 has 13 amino acids. The V and J ends lost 4 bases and 4 bases respectively, with 8 bases between them. CDR3 sequence reads: CSVGAGGANVLTF. Written as DNA, the CDR3 is TGCAGCGTTGGCGCCGGAGGGGCCAACGTCCTGACTTTC.

This sequence joins TRBV29-1 and TRBJ2-3; a possible D gene is TRBD2 (6 bases). The CDR3 runs to 13 residues. Per germline, CDR1 SQVTM and CDR2 ANQGSEA. The ends were cut back, 6 bases at V and 2 bases at J, with 12 bases in the middle. The CDR3 is CSVTGRFTDTQYF. DNA for the CDR3: TGCAGCGTCACCGGGAGATTCACAGATACGCAGTATTTT.

This sequence joins TRBV30 and TRBJ1-1; 7 bases map to TRBD1. Per germline, CDR1 GTSNPN and CDR2 SVGIG (reference sequence). The CDR3 is made up of 14 amino acids. Unmatched junction bases numbered 3, after V lost 2 bases and J lost 0 bases. DNA of the CDR3: TGTGCCTGGAGTCCGGGACAGCTGAACACTGAAGCTTTCTTT. It codes for CAWSPGQLNTEAFF.

This rearrangement joins TRBV9 to TRBJ1-1, with D unclear. The germline CDR1 and CDR2 sequences are SGDLS and YYNGEE. V dropped 7 bases and J dropped 1 base, with 8 bases sitting between them. The CDR3 is 12 amino acids. The CDR3 region is CASGKTNTEAFF. The CDR3 DNA reads as TGTGCCAGCGGTAAAACGAACACTGAAGCTTTCTTT.

This chain connects TRBV18 to TRBJ2-7, with D possibly TRBD1 on 7 matching bases. The CDR3 runs to 14 residues. With 6 bases removed from V and 3 bases from J, the gap between germline ends came to 15 bases. In germline, CDR1 is KGHSH, CDR2 LQKENI. The CDR3 protein is CASSAGTVHYEQYF. The CDR3 coding sequence is TGTGCCAGCTCCGCGGGGACAGTTCACTACGAGCAGTACTTC.

This clone was found once. This chain connects TRBV9 to TRBJ2-1; 10 nucleotides align to TRBD2. Trimming cost V 1 base and J 5 bases; bases outside gene matches: 6. This CDR3 has 16 residues. Germline V gives CDR1 SGDLS, CDR2 YYNGEE. The CDR3 here is CASSVNLAGVNNEQFF. CDR3 bases: TGTGCCAGCAGCGTAAATCTAGCGGGGGTAAACAATGAGCAGTTCTTC.

This clone has more than one count but fewer than ten. The rearrangement joins TRBV5-6 to TRBJ2-5, with D tentatively TRBD2 (5 bases). Germline V gene sequence: CDR1 SGHDT, CDR2 YYEEEE. Deletions cut 0 bases from V and 5 bases from J, with 11 bases between. CDR3 size: 14 residues. CDR3 residues: CASSLETRLETQYF. CDR3 bases: TGTGCCAGCAGCTTGGAAACTAGACTGGAGACCCAGTACTTC. Full variable domain (missing parts from reference TRBV5-6 and TRBJ2-5): DAGVTQSPTHLIKTRGQQVTLRCSPKSGHDTVSWYQQALGQGPQFIFQYYEEEERQRGNFPDRFSGHQFPNYSSELNVNALLLGDSALYLCASSLETRLETQYFGPGTRLLVL.

This rearrangement joins TRBV30 to TRBJ2-7; possibly TRBD2 for D (5 bases). The CDR3 is 13 amino acids. CDR1 and CDR2 (germline): GTSNPN, SVGIG (reference sequence). Trimming removed 7 bases from V and 0 bases from J, with 13 bases in between. This CDR3 reads CASSGLLSYEQYF. In nucleotides, the CDR3 is TGTGCCTCCTCCGGACTGCTCTCCTACGAGCAGTACTTC.

This clone was found a few times. The gene calls are TRBV2 and TRBJ2-5; a possible D gene is TRBD2 (6 bases). The germline V gene encodes CDR1 SNHLY and CDR2 FYNNEI. This CDR3 has 12 residues. The ends were cut back, 8 bases at V and 2 bases at J, with 9 bases in the middle. The CDR3 loop reads CASRTIQETQYF. The CDR3 DNA reads as TGTGCCAGCCGGACTATACAAGAGACCCAGTACTTC.

The chain employs TRBV27 and TRBJ1-5; 8 nucleotides align to TRBD1. The germline V gene encodes CDR1 MNHEY and CDR2 SMNVEV (reference sequence). The V segment lost 2 bases and the J segment 6 bases; nucleotides outside the gene matches: 0. This CDR3 contains 13 residues. The CDR3 DNA sequence: TGTGCCAGCAGTTTAGACAGGGGTCAGCCCCAGCATTTT. Residues: CASSLDRGQPQHF.

This clone occurred once. V usage is TRBV5-1 and J usage is TRBJ2-2; 8 nucleotides match TRBD2. The CDR3 has 16 amino acids. CDR1 and CDR2 (germline): SGHRS, YFSETQ. V was pared by 3 bases and J by 0 bases, with 4 bases of the junction left unmatched. The CDR3 nucleotides read TGCGCCAGCAGCTATCTAGCGGGCGCGAACACCGGGGAGCTGTTTTTT. Protein sequence: CASSYLAGANTGELFF. The full variable domain, with the rest looked up from reference TRBV5-1 and TRBJ2-2, is KAGVTQTPRYLIKTRGQQVTLSCSPISGHRSVSWYQQTPGQGLQFLFEYFSETQRNKGNFPGRFSGRQFSNSRSEMNVSTLELGDSALYLCASSYLAGANTGELFFGEGSRLTVL.

The rearrangement uses TRBV7-3 and TRBJ2-1, with TRBD2 identical over 7 bases. Per the germline V gene, CDR1 is SGHTA and CDR2 is FQGTGA. The V segment lost 5 bases and the J segment 4 bases; nucleotides outside the gene matches: 8. The CDR3 spans 15 residues. The CDR3 DNA sequence: TGTGCCAGCAGCAAAGATCTAGCGGCTTACAATGAGCAGTTCTTC. It yields the protein CASSKDLAAYNEQFF.

The V and J genes are TRBV29-1 and TRBJ2-2; D uncertain. CDR1 and CDR2 (germline): SQVTM, ANQGSEA. This CDR3 is 15 amino acids long. The V end was cut by 6 bases, the J end by 5 bases, with 19 bases between. CDR3 nucleotides: TGCAGCGTCCGCCTGATGGCCGGGTTTACCGGGGAGCTGTTTTTT. Its protein product is CSVRLMAGFTGELFF.

The chain joins TRBV11-2 to TRBJ2-7, with 10 positions matching TRBD2. From germline, CDR1 is SGHAT and CDR2 FQNNGV. V was pared by 5 bases and J by 2 bases, with 12 bases of the junction left unmatched. CDR3 size: 17 residues. CDR3: CASSPSGRGLAAYEQYF. CDR3 DNA: TGTGCCAGCAGCCCTTCAGGACGCGGACTAGCGGCCTACGAGCAGTACTTC.